The rows below give T cell receptor beta chains drawn from one sample of a study of monozygotic twins with inflammatory bowel disease. TCRdb reprocessed the 5' RACE reads and reports one entry per CDR3 protein, with no DNA. The sample shows about 160,000 distinct CDR3 sequences, and 2.4% sits with its ten largest clones. The sequenced material came from blood. The receptors shown here come from a human donor with ulcerative colitis or Crohn's disease, or a healthy co-twin of an affected twin (not recorded which). Each CDR3 is given with its conserved first and last residue.

TRBJ2-2	TRBV5-1	CASSLPTGRNTGELFF
TRBJ1-5	TRBV15	CATSRDPRGGYSNQPQHF
TRBJ2-2	TRBV12-3/TRBV12-4	CASSQGGGTRPGELFF
TRBJ1-1	TRBV12-3/TRBV12-4	CASRTTGGAFF
TRBJ2-5	TRBV20-1	CSVYWLAKTQYF
TRBJ2-1	TRBV10-3	CAISEQYNEQFF
TRBJ2-6	TRBV6-1	CASSLTGNGANVLTF
TRBJ2-1	TRBV24-1	CATSGSTSGALNEQFF
TRBJ1-4	TRBV9	CASSGGAEKLFF
TRBJ2-7	TRBV12-3/TRBV12-4	CASSFEGQLSYEQYF
TRBJ2-1	TRBV27	CASSLSQRPPNEQFF
TRBJ1-6	TRBV2	CAGSGTGGANSPLHF
TRBJ2-1	TRBV19	CASKKDGVPNEQFF
TRBJ1-2	TRBV5-1	CASSRSPGTEDNYGYTF
TRBJ1-1	TRBV7-8	CASSLVGAEGDTEAFF
TRBJ2-1	TRBV5-1	CASSLYGELGEQFF
TRBJ1-6	TRBV20-1	CSARERTGDSPLHF
TRBJ2-7	TRBV28	CASSLSPGQGVIYEQYF
TRBJ2-3	TRBV7-3	CASSRIRTDTQYF
TRBJ2-7	TRBV5-6	CASSPIQGPWDEQYF
TRBJ1-1	TRBV4-2	CASSQVGGEVRTEAFF
TRBJ2-5	TRBV19	CASSSRGAAGETQYF
TRBJ2-2	TRBV11-2	CASSSTSGSSGELFF
TRBJ2-2	TRBV5-1	CASSLARGPPGELFF
TRBJ2-7	TRBV20-1	CSASPGLRGYEQYF
TRBJ1-2	TRBV6-5	CASSYSLEGHYGYTF
TRBJ2-1	TRBV5-1	CASSVSGSSYNEQFF
TRBJ2-1	TRBV5-1	CASSLGGQTQYNEQFF
TRBJ2-3	TRBV9	CASSVNIGDRVSTDTQYF
TRBJ2-3	TRBV11-1	CASSDSNTGGLSTDTQYF
TRBJ2-5	TRBV7-7	CASSLPLQGWETQYF